This TCR beta chain was profiled in a study of regulatory T cells in long-lasting Graves disease. This CDR3 contains 15 residues. Germline V gives CDR1 SNHLY, CDR2 FYNNEI. V lost 4 bases to trimming and J lost 2 bases, with 15 bases between them. This clonotype has a count of ten or more. Its antigen is as yet unknown. The TCR beta library used iRepertoire HTBI primers with Arm-PCR amplification of CDR3. TCRdb independently ran MiXCR on the multiplex PCR reads; one entry per CDR3 protein. The top ten hold about a quarter of the sample, which has a few hundred thousand distinct CDR3 sequences, around 22% seen once. Time point reported: persistent/refractory GD, antithyroid drugs over 5 years with positive TRAb. RNA extracted from PBMCs served as the sequencing template. Study findings and constraints: It was possible that the small sample size reduced accuracy.

V gene TRBV2 combines with J gene TRBJ2-7; D is possibly TRBD2 (5 bases). The receptor was isolated from a female donor with Graves disease. Sample: peripheral blood mononuclear cells (PBMCs), taken when the disease was refractory, from a patient treated with antithyroid drugs. CDR3 protein: CASSGVGDDPYEQYF. In DNA form, the CDR3 reads TGTGCCAGCAGTGGGGTGGGAGACGATCCCTACGAGCAGTACTTC. The full variable domain, in which reference TRBV2 and TRBJ2-7 provide the parts outside the CDR3, is EPEVTQTPSHQVTQMGQEVILRCVPISNHLYFYWYRQILGQKVEFLVSFYNNEISEKSEIFDDQFSVERPDGSNFTLKIRSTKLEDSAMYFCASSGVGDDPYEQYFGPGTRLTVT.